Shown below are 29 T cell receptor beta chains from a single sample sequenced in a study of OX40 agonist ivuxolimab in advanced cancers. Repertoires were generated with immunoSEQ multiplex PCR, while TCRdb's copy carries only in-frame clones and drops some. This sample has some 85,000 clones, with about 88% found just once. The material sequenced was CD4+ or CD8+ T cells sorted from blood, taken in a trial of the OX40 agonist ivuxolimab. These receptors originate from an adult with an advanced solid tumor such as melanoma, head and neck, liver or kidney cancer.

This chain links TRBV10-2 with TRBJ1-1, with a weak D call TRBD1 (5 bases). The germline CDR1 and CDR2 sequences are WSHSY and SAAADI. The CDR3 has 14 residues. V gave up 3 bases and J gave up 6 bases, with 14 bases separating them. The CDR3 sequence is CASSDYLGEAEAFF. Written as DNA, the CDR3 is TGCGCCAGCAGTGATTACCTAGGGGAAGCTGAAGCTTTCTTT.

This rearrangement joins TRBV2 to TRBJ1-2; 7 positions agree with TRBD1. Germline V gene sequence: CDR1 SNHLY, CDR2 FYNNEI. The V gene end was trimmed by 6 bases and the J gene end by 2 bases; junction bases not matched to a gene: 3. The CDR3 is made up of 13 amino acids. The chain's CDR3 is CASSPGQNYGYTF. The CDR3 DNA reads as TGTGCCAGCAGCCCGGGACAGAACTATGGCTACACCTTC.

The chain is built from TRBV18 and TRBJ1-1, with TRBD1 matching 9 bases. This CDR3 comprises 14 residues. Germline CDR1 reads KGHSH; CDR2 reads LQKENI. V dropped 5 bases and J dropped 5; count of bases not matched to a gene: 6. CDR3 in amino acids: CASSATGGSTEAFF. The CDR3 DNA reads TGTGCCAGCTCAGCTACAGGGGGCAGTACTGAAGCTTTCTTT. The full variable domain, completed using reference TRBV18 and TRBJ1-1, is NAGVMQNPRHLVRRRGQEARLRCSPMKGHSHVYWYRQLPEEGLKFMVYLQKENIIDESGMPKERFSAEFPKEGPSILRIQQVVRGDSAAYFCASSATGGSTEAFFGQGTRLTVV.

The chain joins TRBV19 to TRBJ1-2; 8 nucleotides agree with TRBD1. Looked up from germline, CDR1 is LNHDA and CDR2 is SQIVND (reference sequence). With V trimmed by 6 bases and J by 4 bases, 10 bases remained unmatched. This CDR3 comprises 15 residues. CDR3 amino acids: CASSADRGLGYGYTF. DNA of the CDR3: TGTGCCAGTAGCGCCGACAGGGGCCTGGGCTATGGCTACACCTTC.

This sequence joins TRBV29-1 and TRBJ2-5; D uncertain. The CDR3 consists of 14 residues. CDR1 SQVTM and CDR2 ANQGSEA come from the germline V gene. With 5 bases removed from V and 7 bases from J, the gap between germline ends came to 20 bases. The CDR3 is CSVSWPPGGGTQYF. The CDR3 nucleotides are TGCAGCGTTTCCTGGCCGCCGGGTGGCGGGACCCAGTACTTC.

The V gene is TRBV25-1, the J gene TRBJ1-5, with D unclear. This CDR3 spans 16 amino acids. Trimming took off 1 base at V and 0 bases at J, with 10 bases between the two ends. Germline-derived CDR1 and CDR2 are MGHDK and SYGVNS. CDR3: CASSESGRISNQPQHF. CDR3 bases: TGTGCCAGCAGTGAATCCGGAAGGATTAGCAATCAGCCCCAGCATTTT.

This chain joins TRBV4-2 and TRBJ2-7; no clear D gene. CDR1 and CDR2 from the germline V gene are LGHNA and YNFKEQ. CDR3 length equals 11 residues. With 3 bases removed from V and 6 bases from J, the gap between germline ends came to 6 bases. The CDR3 protein is CASSHESEQYF. As DNA, the CDR3 is TGTGCCAGCAGCCATGAGTCCGAGCAGTACTTC.

The chain joins TRBV14 to TRBJ2-7; no clear D gene. V lost 3 bases, J lost 6 bases, and 12 bases lay in between. From germline, CDR1 is SGHDN and CDR2 FVKESK. The CDR3 length is 13 residues. The CDR3 reads CASSQADGAEQYF. DNA for the CDR3: TGTGCCAGCAGCCAGGCCGACGGAGCCGAGCAGTACTTC. The complete variable domain, with remaining parts taken from reference TRBV14 and TRBJ2-7, reads EAGVTQFPSHSVIEKGQTVTLRCDPISGHDNLYWYRRVMGKEIKFLLHFVKESKQDESGMPNNRFLAERTGGTYSTLKVQPAELEDSGVYFCASSQADGAEQYFGPGTRLTVT.

V usage is TRBV5-4 and J usage is TRBJ2-7, with D perhaps TRBD1 or TRBD2 (5 bases each). The germline CDR1 and CDR2 sequences are SGHNT and YYREEE (reference sequence). The CDR3 is made up of 14 amino acids. V was shortened by 3 bases and J by 3 bases, with 13 bases between the two germline ends. CDR3 nucleotides: TGTGCCAGCAGCTCCGGGACGGAAGTCTACGAGCAGTACTTC. Translation gives CASSSGTEVYEQYF.

The sample holds one count of this clone. The chain employs TRBV9 and TRBJ1-1; perhaps TRBD1 as D (5 bases). The CDR3 sequence is 13 residues long. V lost 1 base and J 4 bases, leaving 8 bases between the germline ends. CDR1 and CDR2 (germline): SGDLS, YYNGEE. The CDR3: CASSVMGGTEAFF. The DNA of the CDR3 is TGTGCCAGCAGCGTAATGGGGGGCACTGAAGCTTTCTTT. Drawing the rest from reference TRBV9 and TRBJ1-1, the complete variable domain is DSGVTQTPKHLITATGQRVTLRCSPRSGDLSVYWYQQSLDQGLQFLIQYYNGEERAKGNILERFSAQQFPDLHSELNLSSLELGDSALYFCASSVMGGTEAFFGQGTRLTVV.

This clone occurred once. The chain uses TRBV10-2 and TRBJ2-5, with 11 bases fitting TRBD1. V was clipped by 4 bases and J by 5 bases; unmatched bases: 6. Germline V gene sequence: CDR1 WSHSY, CDR2 SAAADI. The length of the CDR3 is 15 residues. The DNA for the CDR3 is TGCGCCAGCAGTGTAGGGGACAGGGGGGGTGAGACCCAGTACTTC. Amino acids: CASSVGDRGGETQYF.

Only one count was recorded for this clone. The chain employs TRBV6-1 and TRBJ2-7; D is ambiguous. CDR1 and CDR2 (germline): MNHNS, SASEGT. Trimming pared 2 bases from V and 1 base from J, leaving 9 bases between. This CDR3 contains 14 residues. DNA of the CDR3: TGTGCCAGCAGTGAAAACGCGGATTCCTACGAGCAGTACTTC. This translates into CASSENADSYEQYF.

The chain carries TRBV14 and TRBJ2-1, with 12 bases lining up with TRBD2. Germline V gene lookup returns CDR1 SGHDN and CDR2 FVKESK. The CDR3 is 15 amino acids. The V gene end was trimmed by 5 bases and the J gene end by 7 bases; junction bases not matched to a gene: 6. This chain's CDR3 is CASSKLAGGGNEQFF. CDR3 coding DNA: TGTGCCAGCAGCAAACTAGCGGGGGGTGGGAATGAGCAGTTCTTC. The full variable domain, completed using reference TRBV14 and TRBJ2-1, is EAGVTQFPSHSVIEKGQTVTLRCDPISGHDNLYWYRRVMGKEIKFLLHFVKESKQDESGMPNNRFLAERTGGTYSTLKVQPAELEDSGVYFCASSKLAGGGNEQFFGPGTRLTVL.

The chain carries TRBV21-1 and TRBJ1-6; TRBD1 reflects the table's D call only, with no check against the DNA. TRBV21-1 is listed as a pseudogene. This CDR3 is 13 amino acids long. In DNA form, the CDR3 reads TGTGCCTACAAGACAGGGGGGGGTTCACCCCTCCACTTT. This gives the protein CAYKTGGGSPLHF.

CDR3 region: CASSPPSISGELFF. CDR3 bases: TGTGCCAGCTCACCGCCGTCGATTTCCGGGGAGCTGTTTTTT. The chain joins TRBV18 to TRBJ2-2; D not certain. V was cut by 3 bases and J by 6 bases, with 11 bases left in between. Germline V gene data show CDR1 as KGHSH and CDR2 as LQKENI. This CDR3 spans 14 amino acids.

The rearrangement uses TRBV9 and TRBJ1-1, with 7 bases aligning to TRBD1. The V gene's germline CDR1 is SGDLS and CDR2 YYNGEE. The CDR3 has 16 residues. V lost 4 bases to trimming and J lost 3 bases; unmatched junction nucleotides: 12. CDR3 residues: CASSTSGTVRYTEAFF. The CDR3, as DNA: TGTGCCAGCAGCACATCCGGGACAGTTAGGTACACTGAAGCTTTCTTT.

The V gene is TRBV6-5, the J gene TRBJ2-7, with a possible D match to TRBD2 (5 bases). Germline V lookup: CDR1 MNHEY, CDR2 SVGAGI. V lost 5 bases and J lost 2, with 13 bases in between. The CDR3 sequence is 14 residues long. DNA for the CDR3: TGTGCCAGCAGTAACCCGGGGAGCACCTACGAGCAGTACTTC. Translation gives CASSNPGSTYEQYF.

The chain combines TRBV6-5 with TRBJ2-7, with 9 positions matching TRBD2. Germline loops: CDR1 MNHEY, CDR2 SVGAGI. V was clipped by 0 bases and J by 3 bases; unmatched bases: 6. The CDR3 length is 16 residues. As DNA, the CDR3 is TGTGCCAGCAGTTACTCGGTGGCTAGCGGGGTCTACGAGCAGTACTTC. Translated, it gives CASSYSVASGVYEQYF.

The chain employs TRBV7-9 and TRBJ1-5; D is unclear. Germline CDR1 reads SEHNR; CDR2 reads FQNEAQ (reference sequence). The germline V and J ends were trimmed by 2 bases and 7 bases, with 6 bases remaining between them. The CDR3 loop spans 12 amino acids. The CDR3 DNA sequence: TGTGCCAGCAGCTTAATAGGCCAGCCCCAGCATTTT. Translated: CASSLIGQPQHF.

The chain has TRBV5-6 and TRBJ2-3, with 9 bases that match TRBD2. Germline V gene sequence: CDR1 SGHDT, CDR2 YYEEEE. The CDR3 has 17 residues. The V and J ends lost 0 bases and 14 bases, in that order; junction bases with no gene match: 19. CDR3 protein: CASSLAVTSGPRTRLYF. The CDR3 nucleotides are TGTGCCAGCAGCTTGGCAGTGACTAGCGGCCCCAGGACTCGTCTGTATTTT.

The chain employs TRBV19 and TRBJ1-5; maybe TRBD1 (5 bases). The CDR3 extends over 15 amino acids. V lost 6 bases and J lost 2, with 14 bases in between. The V gene's germline CDR1 is LNHDA and CDR2 SQIVND (reference sequence). DNA for the CDR3: TGTGCCAGTAGGAAAGACAGCGGAGGCAATCAGCCCCAGCATTTT. Encoded protein: CASRKDSGGNQPQHF.

The CDR3 protein is CASSSSGGAGETQYF. CDR3 nucleotide sequence: TGTGCCAGTAGTAGTAGCGGGGGGGCAGGAGAGACCCAGTACTTC. This rearrangement joins TRBV19 to TRBJ2-5; 11 bases agree with TRBD2. The V gene end was trimmed by 4 bases and the J gene end by 4 bases; junction bases not matched to a gene: 5. The V gene's germline CDR1 is LNHDA and CDR2 SQIVND (reference sequence). This CDR3 contains 15 residues.

The chain is built from TRBV15 and TRBJ1-5; 8 positions agree with TRBD1. The germline V gene encodes CDR1 LNHNV and CDR2 YYDKDF (reference sequence). This CDR3 has 17 residues. Trimming cost V 6 bases and J 1 base; bases outside gene matches: 11. CDR3 in amino acids: CATREGGRGPSNQPQHF. DNA of the CDR3: TGTGCCACCAGAGAAGGGGGCAGGGGGCCGAGCAATCAGCCCCAGCATTTT.

The genes are TRBV10-2 and TRBJ1-3; D not resolved. V shed 2 bases and J shed 2 bases, with 7 bases lying between them. CDR1 is WSHSY, CDR2 SAAADI, per germline. This CDR3 has 14 residues. The CDR3 is CASSEVRTGNTIYF. The CDR3 DNA reads as TGCGCCAGCAGTGAGGTCAGGACTGGAAACACCATATATTTT.

The chain combines TRBV5-8 with TRBJ2-7; the match to TRBD1 covers 8 bases. Germline trimming cut 4 bases from V and 4 bases from J; bases unmatched to any gene: 7. There are 14 residues in the CDR3. Germline loops: CDR1 SGHTS, CDR2 YDEGEE. The CDR3 loop reads CASSPGTGRYEQYF. CDR3 in DNA: TGTGCCAGCAGCCCTGGGACAGGCAGATACGAGCAGTACTTC. Supplemented by reference TRBV5-8 and TRBJ2-7, the full variable domain reads EAGVTQSPTHLIKTRGQQATLRCSPISGHTSVYWYQQALGLGLQFLLWYDEGEERNRGNFPPRFSGRQFPNYSSELNVNALELEDSALYLCASSPGTGRYEQYFGPGTRLTVT.

V usage is TRBV4-1 and J usage is TRBJ1-6; D remains unclear. Trimming cost V 4 bases and J 7 bases, with 14 bases left between them. Germline assignment: CDR1 MGHRA and CDR2 YSYEKL. This CDR3 is built from 15 residues. DNA of the CDR3: TGCGCCAGCAGCCCCCTGGTGGGCCTGAATTCACCCCTCCACTTT. This translates into CASSPLVGLNSPLHF.

V is TRBV5-1 and J is TRBJ2-7; D may match TRBD1 or TRBD2 (6 bases each). CDR3 length equals 13 residues. The germline CDR1 and CDR2 sequences are SGHRS and YFSETQ. V was clipped by 0 bases and J by 3 bases, with 7 bases between them. The CDR3 protein is CASSLEGGYEQYF. CDR3 nucleotides: TGCGCCAGCAGCTTGGAGGGGGGCTACGAGCAGTACTTC.

The V and J genes are TRBV19 and TRBJ1-4; the D gene is possibly TRBD1 (6 bases). CDR1 and CDR2 (germline): LNHDA, SQIVND (reference sequence). This CDR3 is 14 amino acids long. V gave up 7 bases and J gave up 5 bases, with 14 bases separating them. CDR3 sequence reads: CASTPTGLNEKLFF. As DNA, the CDR3 is TGTGCCAGTACCCCCACAGGGCTAAATGAAAAACTGTTTTTT.

This clone has more than one count but fewer than ten. The V gene is TRBV7-6, the J gene TRBJ1-2; D ambiguous. The germline V gene has CDR1 SGHVS and CDR2 FNYEAQ. The CDR3 loop spans 13 amino acids. V lost 1 base and J 4 bases, leaving 7 bases between the germline ends. CDR3 sequence reads: CASSLEPGYGYTF. The DNA for the CDR3 is TGTGCCAGCAGCTTAGAACCCGGCTATGGCTACACCTTC. Supplemented by reference TRBV7-6 and TRBJ1-2, the full variable domain reads GAGVSQSPRYKVTKRGQDVALRCDPISGHVSLYWYRQALGQGPEFLTYFNYEAQQDKSGLPNDRFSAERPEGSISTLTIQRTEQRDSAMYRCASSLEPGYGYTFGSGTRLTVV.